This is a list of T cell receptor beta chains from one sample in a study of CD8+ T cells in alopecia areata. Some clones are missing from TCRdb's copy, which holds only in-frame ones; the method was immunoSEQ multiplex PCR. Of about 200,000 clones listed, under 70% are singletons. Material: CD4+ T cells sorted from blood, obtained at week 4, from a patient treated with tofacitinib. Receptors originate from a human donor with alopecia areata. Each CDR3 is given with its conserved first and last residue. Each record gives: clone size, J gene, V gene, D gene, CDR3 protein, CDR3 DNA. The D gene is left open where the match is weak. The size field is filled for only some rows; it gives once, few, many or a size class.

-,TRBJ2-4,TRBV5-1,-,CASSLEKGPGTKNIQYF,TGCGCCAGCAGCTTAGAGAAGGGTCCGGGGACCAAAAACATTCAGTACTTC
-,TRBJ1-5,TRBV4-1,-,CASSQDKDSNQPQHF,TGCGCCAGCAGCCAAGATAAGGATAGCAATCAGCCCCAGCATTTT
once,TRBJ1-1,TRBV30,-,CAWTLGRRAFF,TGTGCCTGGACCCTTGGGCGCCGAGCTTTCTTT
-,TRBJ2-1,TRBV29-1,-,CSVAPRANEQFF,TGCAGCGTCGCTCCAAGGGCAAATGAGCAGTTCTTC
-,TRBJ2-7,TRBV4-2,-,CASSQELGGLATVYEQYF,TGTGCCAGCAGCCAAGAATTGGGGGGGCTAGCCACGGTCTACGAGCAGTACTTC
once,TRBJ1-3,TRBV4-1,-,CASSPQQSSGNTIYF,TGCGCCAGCAGCCCCCAACAGAGCTCTGGAAACACCATATATTTT
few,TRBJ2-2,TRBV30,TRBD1,CAWSGQGRELFF,TGTGCCTGGAGTGGACAGGGGAGGGAGCTGTTTTTT
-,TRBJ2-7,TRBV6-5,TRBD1,CASSYSGQNYEQYF,TGTGCCAGCAGTTATTCGGGACAGAACTACGAGCAGTACTTC
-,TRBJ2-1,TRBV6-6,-,CASRDSSYNEQFF,TGTGCCAGCAGGGACAGCTCCTACAATGAGCAGTTCTTC
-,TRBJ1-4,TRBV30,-,CAWRGLGEKLFF,TGTGCCTGGAGAGGGCTCGGCGAAAAACTGTTTTTT
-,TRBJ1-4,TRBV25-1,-,CAGSGAGQEKLFF,TGTGCCGGCAGTGGGGCAGGGCAAGAAAAACTGTTTTTT
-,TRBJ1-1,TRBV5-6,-,CASSFPGENTEAFF,TGTGCCAGCAGCTTCCCGGGGGAGAACACTGAAGCTTTCTTT
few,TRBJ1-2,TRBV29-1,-,CSVGEGGANYGYTF,TGCAGCGTTGGTGAGGGGGGGGCTAACTATGGCTACACCTTC
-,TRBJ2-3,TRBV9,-,CASTSAAARDTQYF,TGTGCCAGCACCTCGGCTGCGGCCCGAGATACGCAGTATTTT
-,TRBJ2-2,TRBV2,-,CASSLISGSTGELFF,TGTGCCAGCAGCTTAATCTCCGGGAGCACCGGGGAGCTGTTTTTT
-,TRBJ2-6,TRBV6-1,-,CASSDQGAGANVLTF,TGTGCCAGCAGTGACCAGGGAGCTGGGGCCAACGTCCTGACTTTC
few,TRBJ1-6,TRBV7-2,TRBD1,CASSLSTGENSPLHF,TGTGCCAGCAGCTTGTCGACAGGGGAGAATTCACCCCTCCACTTT
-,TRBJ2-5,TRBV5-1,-,CASSVGLQETQYF,TGCGCCAGCAGCGTGGGACTTCAAGAGACCCAGTACTTC
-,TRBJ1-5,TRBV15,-,CATSRQGPNQPQHF,TGTGCCACCAGCAGGCAGGGACCTAATCAGCCCCAGCATTTT
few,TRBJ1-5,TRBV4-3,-,CASGMGRGQPQHF,TGCGCCAGCGGGATGGGGCGGGGACAGCCCCAGCATTTT
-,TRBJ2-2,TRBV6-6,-,CASSDLNTGELFF,TGTGCCAGCAGTGACCTGAACACCGGGGAGCTGTTTTTT
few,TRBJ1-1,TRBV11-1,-,CASSTNLRQNTEAFF,TGTGCCAGCAGCACCAACCTTAGACAAAACACTGAAGCTTTCTTT
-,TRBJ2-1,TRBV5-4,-,CASTLGGPSGNEQFF,TGTGCCAGCACTCTGGGGGGACCCTCTGGGAATGAGCAGTTCTTC
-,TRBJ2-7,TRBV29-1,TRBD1,CSVVTGIDYEQYF,TGCAGCGTGGTGACAGGGATCGACTACGAGCAGTACTTC
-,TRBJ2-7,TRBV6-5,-,CASSYSGRGTYEQYF,TGTGCCAGCAGTTACTCCGGCAGGGGAACCTACGAGCAGTACTTC
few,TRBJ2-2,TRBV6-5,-,CASSWVGGTGELFF,TGTGCCAGCAGCTGGGTGGGGGGAACCGGGGAGCTGTTTTTT
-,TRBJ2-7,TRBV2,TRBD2,CASSERLAGLGYEQYF,TGTGCCAGCAGTGAAAGGCTAGCGGGGCTCGGGTACGAGCAGTACTTC
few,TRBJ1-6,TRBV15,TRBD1,CATSRDRGQGNSPLHF,TGTGCCACCAGCAGGGACAGGGGGCAGGGGAATTCACCCCTCCACTTT
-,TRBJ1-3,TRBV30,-,CAWRGPGPISGNTIYF,TGTGCCTGGCGCGGACCGGGACCGATCTCTGGAAACACCATATATTTT
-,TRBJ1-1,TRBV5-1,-,CASREVMNTEAFF,TGCGCCAGCCGGGAGGTCATGAACACTGAAGCTTTCTTT
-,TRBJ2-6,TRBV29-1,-,CSVAGDRVTGANVLTF,TGCAGCGTTGCGGGAGATAGGGTGACTGGGGCCAACGTCCTGACTTTC
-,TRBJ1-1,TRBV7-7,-,CASSSATNTEAFF,TGTGCTAGCAGTTCAGCCACGAACACTGAAGCTTTCTTT
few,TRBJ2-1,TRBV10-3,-,CAISLKRGGYNEQFF,TGTGCCATCAGCCTCAAGAGGGGGGGTTACAATGAGCAGTTCTTC
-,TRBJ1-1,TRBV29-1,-,CSVERGSNTEAFF,TGCAGCGTTGAAAGGGGATCGAACACTGAAGCTTTCTTT
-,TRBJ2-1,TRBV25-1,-,CASSEDGYNEQFF,TGTGCCAGCAGTGAAGACGGTTACAATGAGCAGTTCTTC
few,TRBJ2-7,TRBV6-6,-,CASSYVGAGGEQYF,TGTGCCAGCAGTTACGTAGGGGCAGGAGGCGAGCAGTACTTC
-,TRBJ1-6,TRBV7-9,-,CASSRQASGNSPLHF,TGTGCCAGCAGCAGACAGGCTTCGGGTAATTCACCCCTCCACTTT
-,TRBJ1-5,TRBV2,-,CASSEDQGTDNQPQHF,TGTGCCAGCAGTGAAGATCAGGGGACGGACAATCAGCCCCAGCATTTT
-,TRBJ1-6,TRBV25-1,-,CASGQEGSPLHF,TGTGCCAGCGGTCAGGAGGGCTCACCCCTCCACTTT
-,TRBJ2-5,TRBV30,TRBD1,CAWRVRGRFETQYF,TGTGCCTGGAGAGTAAGGGGGCGATTCGAGACCCAGTACTTC
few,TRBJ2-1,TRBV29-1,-,CSVPRRNEQFF,TGCAGCGTTCCCCGTCGTAATGAGCAGTTCTTC
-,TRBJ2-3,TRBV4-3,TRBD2,CASSQSPGGVSTDTQYF,TGCGCCAGCAGCCAAAGCCCGGGGGGGGTTAGCACAGATACGCAGTATTTT
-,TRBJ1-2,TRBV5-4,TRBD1,CASSPLDRFYGYTF,TGTGCCAGCAGCCCCTTGGACAGGTTCTATGGCTACACCTTC
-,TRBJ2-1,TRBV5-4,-,CASSSILGGPATNNEQFF,TGTGCCAGCAGCTCTATTCTGGGGGGGCCCGCGACGAACAATGAGCAGTTCTTC
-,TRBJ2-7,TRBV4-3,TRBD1,CASSPQGRGSGEQYF,TGCGCCAGCAGCCCCCAGGGCAGGGGGTCGGGGGAGCAGTACTTC
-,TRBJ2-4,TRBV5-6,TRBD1,CASSFGQGKNIQYF,TGTGCCAGCAGCTTCGGACAGGGGAAAAACATTCAGTACTTC
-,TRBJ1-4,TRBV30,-,CAWSDRGVVAEKLFF,TGTGCCTGGAGTGATCGAGGGGTGGTGGCTGAAAAACTGTTTTTT
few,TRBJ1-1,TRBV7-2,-,CASSHPNTEAFF,TGTGCCAGCAGCCACCCGAACACTGAAGCTTTCTTT
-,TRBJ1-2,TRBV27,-,CASSPGPNYGYTF,TGTGCCAGCAGTCCGGGACCCAACTATGGCTACACCTTC
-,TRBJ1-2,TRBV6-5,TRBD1,CASSPTGPYGYTF,TGTGCCAGCAGCCCGACAGGGCCTTATGGCTACACCTTC
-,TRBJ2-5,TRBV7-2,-,CASSLMGRGQETQYF,TGTGCCAGCAGCTTAATGGGCAGGGGCCAAGAGACCCAGTACTTC
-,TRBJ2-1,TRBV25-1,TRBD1,CASSVTGQGALDEQFF,TGTGCCAGCAGTGTTACGGGACAGGGGGCGTTGGATGAGCAGTTCTTC
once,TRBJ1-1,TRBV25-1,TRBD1,CASSAGQVVTEAFF,TGTGCCAGCAGTGCGGGACAGGTAGTCACTGAAGCTTTCTTT
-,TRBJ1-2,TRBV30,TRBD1,CAWAVGTGGGYTF,TGTGCCTGGGCTGTCGGGACAGGGGGTGGCTACACCTTC
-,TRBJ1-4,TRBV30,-,CAWRDVTSGSEKLFF,TGTGCCTGGAGGGATGTGACAAGCGGGAGTGAAAAACTGTTTTTT
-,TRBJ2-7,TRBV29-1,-,CSVEKGRYEQYF,TGCAGCGTTGAAAAGGGCCGCTACGAGCAGTACTTC
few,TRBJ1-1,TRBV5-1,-,CASSLARNTEAFF,TGCGCCAGCAGCTTGGCCAGGAACACTGAAGCTTTCTTT